These 32 T cell receptor beta chains came from one sample sequenced in a study of T cell responses to AZD1222 COVID-19 vaccine. Profiling relied on immunoSEQ multiplex PCR, and the TCRdb table lists in-frame clones only, not all of them. The sample holds 150,000 to 190,000 clones; 90% are singletons and the top ten take about 1.4%. The specimen was peripheral blood, collected 28 days after the second AZD1222 dose. These receptor sequences come from an adult who received the AZD1222 COVID-19 vaccine.

The chain couples TRBV11-2 to TRBJ2-3; maybe TRBD2 (5 bases). V was cut by 5 bases and J by 1 base, with 16 bases left in between. This CDR3 is built from 16 residues. The germline gives CDR1 SGHAT, CDR2 FQNNGV. CDR3 in amino acids: CASSHPAWRGTDTQYF. The CDR3 coding sequence is TGTGCCAGCAGCCACCCGGCCTGGCGGGGCACAGATACGCAGTATTTT. The whole variable domain, filled in from reference TRBV11-2 and TRBJ2-3, reads EAGVAQSPRYKIIEKRQSVAFWCNPISGHATLYWYQQILGQGPKLLIQFQNNGVVDDSQLPKDRFSAERLKGVDSTLKIQPAKLEDSAVYLCASSHPAWRGTDTQYFGPGTRLTVL.

This clone was counted a single time. The chain combines TRBV9 with TRBJ2-1; 16 bases line up with TRBD2. V shed 4 bases and J 5 bases; nucleotides not matched to a gene: 12. Germline V gives CDR1 SGDLS, CDR2 YYNGEE. CDR3 size: 19 residues. CDR3 residues: CASSSTGTSGRVAHNEQFF. In nucleotides, the CDR3 is TGTGCCAGCAGCTCTACCGGGACTAGCGGGAGGGTAGCGCACAATGAGCAGTTCTTC.

V is TRBV5-1 and J is TRBJ1-4; D is possibly TRBD1 (6 bases). Germline V gene data show CDR1 as SGHRS and CDR2 as YFSETQ. The CDR3 runs 17 residues. V lost 4 bases, J lost 0 bases, and 16 bases lay in between. The CDR3 region is CASSPRGGATTNEKLFF. Here the CDR3 DNA reads TGCGCCAGCAGCCCCCGGGGGGGGGCAACAACTAATGAAAAACTGTTTTTT.

The V call is TRBV28, the J call TRBJ1-5, with D possibly matching TRBD1 (6 bases). This CDR3 spans 15 amino acids. Trimming cost V 3 bases and J 1 base, with 10 bases left between them. Germline values: CDR1 MDHEN, CDR2 SYDVKM. CDR3 nucleotides: TGTGCCAGCAGTTTTCCAGGGGTCAGCAATCAGCCCCAGCATTTT. This codes for CASSFPGVSNQPQHF.

The V call is TRBV9, the J call TRBJ2-7, with 7 nucleotides matching TRBD1. CDR1 and CDR2 from the germline V gene are SGDLS and YYNGEE. This CDR3 comprises 15 residues. V was clipped by 0 bases and J by 1 base; unmatched bases: 4. CDR3 DNA: TGTGCCAGCAGCGTAGGACAGGGTAAATCCTACGAGCAGTACTTC. This codes for CASSVGQGKSYEQYF.

The chain carries TRBV7-6 and TRBJ2-1, with D possibly TRBD1 on 5 matching bases. Trimming took 5 bases from V and 0 from J, leaving 17 bases between them. Germline V gene lookup returns CDR1 SGHVS and CDR2 FNYEAQ. There are 17 residues in the CDR3. In DNA form, the CDR3 reads TGTGCCAGCAGCCCTTCCGCTAGTGACAGCTCCTACAATGAGCAGTTCTTC. Translating it yields CASSPSASDSSYNEQFF.

The chain recombines TRBV4-1 with TRBJ1-1; D call uncertain. The CDR3 loop spans 14 amino acids. The germline V gene encodes CDR1 MGHRA and CDR2 YSYEKL. V shed 1 base and J shed 1 base, with 7 bases lying between them. The DNA of the CDR3 is TGCGCCAGCAGCCAAGTGGTGGCGAACACTGAAGCTTTCTTT. This sequence encodes CASSQVVANTEAFF.

The chain links TRBV30 to TRBJ1-1; D not resolved. Trimming removed 1 base at V and 8 bases at J, with 14 bases between. CDR1 is GTSNPN and CDR2 is SVGIG in the germline V gene (reference sequence). The CDR3 is 13 residues long. CDR3 DNA sequence: TGTGCCTGGAGTGGGGGAGTAAGGTCCGAAGCTTTCTTT. Its protein is CAWSGGVRSEAFF.

The V gene is TRBV6-1, the J gene TRBJ2-7, with D maybe TRBD1 (5 bases). Between the trimmed V and J ends, which lost 2 bases and 7 bases, there was a span of 21 bases. Germline V gene sequence: CDR1 MNHNS, CDR2 SASEGT. The CDR3 totals 16 residues. CDR3 nucleotides: TGTGCCAGCAGTGAATCCCTTAATCAGGGAATCGGGGAGCAGTACTTC. It is translated as CASSESLNQGIGEQYF.

This clone turned up a few times. The J gene is TRBJ2-7, the V gene TRBV13; D is perhaps TRBD1 (6 bases). The germline V gene encodes CDR1 PRHDT and CDR2 FYEKMQ (reference sequence). The CDR3 extends over 16 amino acids. V dropped 5 bases and J dropped 1 base, with 18 bases sitting between them. Written as DNA, the CDR3 is TGTGCCAGCAGCCCCCCTCGTGGGGGCCCTTCCTACGAGCAGTACTTC. It translates to CASSPPRGGPSYEQYF.

V gene TRBV7-9 combines with J gene TRBJ1-2, with 7 bases that match TRBD1. CDR1 SEHNR and CDR2 FQNEAQ come from the germline V gene (reference sequence). This CDR3 spans 14 amino acids. The J segment lost 5 bases and the V segment lost 6 bases, leaving 9 bases of the junction unmatched. CDR3 sequence: CASSSTGTSYGYTF. DNA of the CDR3: TGTGCCAGCAGTTCGACAGGGACCTCATATGGCTACACCTTC. The variable domain in full, with the rest retrieved from reference TRBV7-9 and TRBJ1-2, is DTGVSQNPRHKITKRGQNVTFRCDPISEHNRLYWYRQTLGQGPEFLTYFQNEAQLEKSRLLSDRFSAERPKGSFSTLEIQRTEQGDSAMYLCASSSTGTSYGYTFGSGTRLTVV.

The genes are TRBV29-1 and TRBJ1-2, with D unclear. The CDR3 contains 14 residues. Germline loops: CDR1 SQVTM, CDR2 ANQGSEA. The V gene lost 7 bases and the J gene lost 3 bases, with 18 bases spanning the gap. CDR3: CSGSKNLRDYGYTF. DNA of the CDR3: TGCAGCGGCTCTAAGAACCTTCGGGACTATGGCTACACCTTC.

The chain joins TRBV9 to TRBJ2-3, with D possibly matching TRBD2 (7 bases). There are 15 residues in the CDR3. Germline CDR1 and CDR2: SGDLS and YYNGEE. V gave up 0 bases and J gave up 5 bases, with 13 bases separating them. The CDR3: CASSVVGGGGDTQYF. CDR3 nucleotide sequence: TGTGCCAGCAGCGTAGTCGGCGGGGGCGGAGATACGCAGTATTTT.

V gene TRBV15 combines with J gene TRBJ2-1; the match to TRBD1 covers 8 bases. V lost 2 bases and J lost 5; bases outside the gene matches: 5. This CDR3 spans 15 amino acids. The germline gives CDR1 LNHNV, CDR2 YYDKDF (reference sequence). DNA for the CDR3: TGTGCCACCAGCAGACGACAGGGGATCGACAATGAGCAGTTCTTC. It encodes CATSRRQGIDNEQFF. Supplemented by reference TRBV15 and TRBJ2-1, the full variable domain reads DAMVIQNPRYQVTQFGKPVTLSCSQTLNHNVMYWYQQKSSQAPKLLFHYYDKDFNNEADTPDNFQSRRPNTSFCFLDIRSPGLGDTAMYLCATSRRQGIDNEQFFGPGTRLTVL.

This clone was detected a few times. The chain is built from TRBV11-3 and TRBJ2-1, with 12 bases aligning to TRBD1. CDR1 is SGHNT and CDR2 is YENEEA in the germline V gene. The CDR3 loop spans 14 amino acids. The J segment lost 10 bases and the V segment lost 4 bases, leaving 5 bases of the junction unmatched. CDR3 loop: CASSSGQGAGEQFF. The CDR3 DNA sequence: TGTGCCAGCAGCTCGGGACAGGGGGCGGGCGAGCAGTTCTTC.

The V call is TRBV7-9, the J call TRBJ1-2; TRBD1 matches at 8 bases. The germline CDR1 and CDR2 sequences are SEHNR and FQNEAQ (reference sequence). Germline trimming cut 4 bases from V and 5 bases from J; bases unmatched to any gene: 9. The CDR3 is made up of 15 amino acids. This chain's CDR3 is CASSSFDRGEYGYTF. CDR3 DNA: TGTGCCAGCAGCTCCTTCGACAGGGGCGAATATGGCTACACCTTC.

The CDR3 is CATSKGQTINYGYTF. DNA of the CDR3: TGTGCCACCAGCAAGGGACAGACTATTAACTATGGCTACACCTTC. The genes are TRBV15 and TRBJ1-2; TRBD1 aligns across 7 bases. V shed 4 bases, J shed 1 base, and the junction held 6 bases outside the gene matches. Germline V gene sequence: CDR1 LNHNV, CDR2 YYDKDF (reference sequence). The CDR3 length is 15 residues.

V is TRBV12-3 or TRBV12-4 and J is TRBJ1-2, with D unresolved. The CDR3 runs 13 residues. V was trimmed by 3 bases and J by 8 bases, leaving 13 bases between them. CDR3 loop: CASSFKETLGYTF. For the CDR3, the DNA is TGTGCCAGCAGTTTCAAGGAGACTCTAGGCTACACCTTC.

The chain joins TRBV11-2 to TRBJ1-4; TRBD1 agrees at 7 bases. The J segment lost 6 bases and the V segment lost 5 bases, leaving 18 bases of the junction unmatched. CDR3 length equals 18 residues. Germline loops: CDR1 SGHAT, CDR2 FQNNGV. CDR3 residues: CASSPRQGNRNLDEKLFF. The DNA of the CDR3 is TGTGCCAGCAGCCCAAGACAGGGCAATAGGAACCTGGATGAAAAACTGTTTTTT.

The chain combines TRBV10-2 with TRBJ2-3; TRBD1 matches 8 bases. Per germline, CDR1 WSHSY and CDR2 SAAADI. The CDR3 runs 15 residues. The J segment lost 4 bases and the V segment lost 6 bases, leaving 9 bases of the junction unmatched. CDR3 nucleotides: TGCGCCAGCAGGGGACTCAGGGGGCCCGCAGATACGCAGTATTTT. Its protein is CASRGLRGPADTQYF.

The chain carries TRBV5-8 and TRBJ2-2; no reliable D call. Germline CDR1 and CDR2: SGHTS and YDEGEE. The ends were cut back, 1 base at V and 4 bases at J, with 5 bases in the middle. The CDR3 contains 13 residues. The CDR3 nucleotides are TGTGCCAGCAGCTTGCCGTTCACCGGGGAGCTGTTTTTT. It is translated as CASSLPFTGELFF.

CDR3 DNA: TGTGCCAGCAGTCCAAGCCCGGCCAGAAGGGAGACCCAGTACTTC. This gives the protein CASSPSPARRETQYF. The chain employs TRBV14 and TRBJ2-5; D uncertain. The CDR3 spans 15 residues. V gave up 6 bases and J gave up 5 bases, with 19 bases separating them. The germline CDR1 and CDR2 sequences are SGHDN and FVKESK.

V usage is TRBV6-6 and J usage is TRBJ2-3, with 10 bases identical to TRBD1. The junction had 4 bases not matched to a gene; V was cut back by 5 bases and J by 5 bases. From germline, CDR1 is MNHNY and CDR2 SVGAGI (reference sequence). This CDR3 spans 14 amino acids. CDR3 protein: CASSGTGVGDTQYF. CDR3 nucleotides: TGTGCCAGCAGTGGGACAGGGGTAGGAGATACGCAGTATTTT.

This clone appeared a few times. The rearrangement links TRBV12-3 or TRBV12-4 to TRBJ1-2; TRBD1 matches at 9 bases. The V segment lost 4 bases and the J segment 4 bases; nucleotides outside the gene matches: 1. This CDR3 region has 13 residues. This chain's CDR3 is CASSWTGVYGYTF. The DNA for the CDR3 is TGTGCCAGCAGTTGGACAGGGGTCTATGGCTACACCTTC.

This rearrangement joins TRBV2 to TRBJ2-2; D gene uncertain. The V gene's germline CDR1 is SNHLY and CDR2 FYNNEI. V lost 2 bases and J lost 0, with 7 bases in between. The CDR3 is 15 amino acids. The CDR3 DNA follows: TGTGCCAGCAGTGAATTCAGCCCGAACACCGGGGAGCTGTTTTTT. Residues: CASSEFSPNTGELFF.

This clone appeared a few times. The J gene is TRBJ1-5, the V gene TRBV28; 7 nucleotides match TRBD1. The CDR3 is made up of 13 amino acids. CDR1 and CDR2 from the germline V gene are MDHEN and SYDVKM. The V gene end was trimmed by 8 bases and the J gene end by 9 bases; junction bases not matched to a gene: 10. The CDR3 region is CASRDSAQWPQHF. CDR3 bases: TGTGCCAGCCGGGACAGCGCCCAATGGCCCCAGCATTTT.

The genes are TRBV5-1 and TRBJ1-2; the D is unclear. CDR3 length: 14 amino acids. CDR1 and CDR2 from the germline V gene are SGHRS and YFSETQ. Deletions cut 0 bases from V and 2 bases from J, with 8 bases between. CDR3 nucleotides: TGCGCCAGCAGCTTGGTGGTGGACAACTATGGCTACACCTTC. Protein: CASSLVVDNYGYTF.

This clone turned up a few times. The V gene is TRBV18, the J gene TRBJ2-1; 10 nucleotides line up with TRBD2. Germline values: CDR1 KGHSH, CDR2 LQKENI. The CDR3 consists of 16 residues. V gave up 6 bases and J gave up 8 bases; unmatched junction bases: 13. The CDR3: CASSPGGLAVRDEQFF. The CDR3 region has the DNA TGTGCCAGCTCTCCCGGAGGACTAGCGGTCCGGGATGAGCAGTTCTTC.

The chain recombines TRBV30 with TRBJ1-4; D might be TRBD1 (5 bases). V lost 3 bases, J lost 7 bases, and 9 bases lay in between. CDR3 length: 12 residues. Germline CDR1 reads GTSNPN; CDR2 reads SVGIG (reference sequence). The CDR3 nucleotides read TGTGCCTGGAGGGGACGTCTTGAAAAACTGTTTTTT. Residues: CAWRGRLEKLFF.

The V gene is TRBV6-5, the J gene TRBJ1-2; D unresolved. Trimming cost V 7 bases and J 5 bases, with 20 bases left between them. The CDR3 is made up of 15 amino acids. The germline CDR1 and CDR2 sequences are MNHEY and SVGAGI. Here the CDR3 DNA reads TGTGCCAGCATTTCTACCGGGGAGAGGCAATATGGCTACACCTTC. Residues: CASISTGERQYGYTF.

The chain links TRBV7-6 to TRBJ2-4, with 7 bases lining up with TRBD1. The length of the CDR3 is 15 residues. After removal of 5 bases from V and 4 bases from J, the junction contained 8 bases not matched to a gene. Per germline, CDR1 SGHVS and CDR2 FNYEAQ. CDR3 sequence: CASSPTGTAKNIQYF. In nucleotides, the CDR3 is TGTGCCAGCAGCCCCACCGGGACAGCTAAAAACATTCAGTACTTC.

The chain carries TRBV5-4 and TRBJ1-4; D uncertain. With 6 bases removed from V and 2 bases from J, the gap between germline ends came to 8 bases. CDR1 is SGHNT, CDR2 YYREEE, per germline (reference sequence). This CDR3 region has 13 residues. As DNA, the CDR3 is TGTGCCAGCAAAGCCGCCACTAATGAAAAACTGTTTTTT. This sequence encodes CASKAATNEKLFF. The complete variable domain, with remaining parts taken from reference TRBV5-4 and TRBJ1-4, reads ETGVTQSPTHLIKTRGQQVTLRCSSQSGHNTVSWYQQALGQGPQFIFQYYREEENGRGNFPPRFSGLQFPNYSSELNVNALELDDSALYLCASKAATNEKLFFGSGTQLSVL.